The 32 T cell receptor beta chains below come from one sample, sequenced in a study of PD-1 blockade in classical Hodgkin lymphoma. The repertoire was sequenced with immunoSEQ multiplex PCR; TCRdb's copy has only in-frame clones and lacks some. The data show about 7,600 clones, 70% to 80% seen once. Brentuximab vedotin exposure varied, and every patient relapsed after autologous stem cell transplantation. Magnetic negative selection was used to purify CD4+ T cells from thawed PBMCs. The sequences come from CD4+ T cells from blood, collected at baseline. The receptor set was obtained from a human donor with classical Hodgkin lymphoma.

J is TRBJ1-3 and V is TRBV18; D is uncertain. There are 14 residues in the CDR3. V was cut by 5 bases and J by 0 bases, with 8 bases left in between. CDR1 and CDR2 from the germline V gene are KGHSH and LQKENI. CDR3 protein: CASSRSGSGNTIYF. The CDR3 nucleotides are TGTGCCAGCTCAAGGTCAGGCTCTGGAAACACCATATATTTT.

This sequence joins TRBV12-5 and TRBJ1-2, with D unclear. The CDR3 extends over 15 amino acids. The V end was cut by 6 bases, the J end by 7 bases, with 21 bases between. The germline gives CDR1 LGHNT, CDR2 FRNRAP. CDR3 sequence reads: CASGPLEEGTGGYTF. The CDR3 region has the DNA TGTGCTAGTGGGCCACTCGAAGAGGGTACCGGTGGCTACACCTTC.

The chain carries TRBV18 and TRBJ2-3; TRBD2 matches 15 bases. CDR3 length: 17 amino acids. Per the germline V gene, CDR1 is KGHSH and CDR2 is LQKENI. With V trimmed by 8 bases and J by 0 bases, 6 bases remained unmatched. The CDR3 sequence is CASRTSGRASSTDTQYF. CDR3 nucleotide sequence: TGTGCCAGCCGGACTAGCGGGAGGGCCTCTAGCACAGATACGCAGTATTTT. Variable domain in full (rest from reference TRBV18 and TRBJ2-3): NAGVMQNPRHLVRRRGQEARLRCSPMKGHSHVYWYRQLPEEGLKFMVYLQKENIIDESGMPKERFSAEFPKEGPSILRIQQVVRGDSAAYFCASRTSGRASSTDTQYFGPGTRLTVL.

This chain uses TRBV28 with TRBJ1-4; D is unclear. Trimming removed 2 bases at V and 7 bases at J, with 14 bases between. The V gene's germline CDR1 is MDHEN and CDR2 SYDVKM. This CDR3 contains 15 residues. The CDR3 loop reads CASSLLGLGGEKLFF. CDR3 coding DNA: TGTGCCAGCAGTTTACTCGGCCTTGGAGGTGAAAAACTGTTTTTT.

The table lists this clone with a count of one. The CDR3 is CATTGHLNTEAFF. The DNA of the CDR3 is TGTGCCACCACGGGCCACCTGAACACTGAAGCTTTCTTT. The rearrangement links TRBV10-3 to TRBJ1-1; D call uncertain. The CDR3 has 13 amino acids. CDR1 is ENHRY, CDR2 SYGVKD, per germline. V gave up 10 bases and J gave up 0 bases, with 12 bases separating them.

The chain joins TRBV14 to TRBJ2-7; D gene ambiguous. The germline gives CDR1 SGHDN, CDR2 FVKESK. This CDR3 comprises 14 residues. V was shortened by 0 bases and J by 6 bases, with 12 bases between the two germline ends. The CDR3 spells CASSQDSNRLEQYF. The CDR3 DNA sequence: TGTGCCAGCAGCCAAGATTCGAACAGACTCGAGCAGTACTTC.

The V call is TRBV5-6, the J call TRBJ1-4; 7 bases align to TRBD1. V shed 4 bases, J shed 0 bases, and the junction held 6 bases outside the gene matches. The CDR3 loop spans 16 amino acids. Germline loops: CDR1 SGHDT, CDR2 YYEEEE. The CDR3 DNA sequence: TGTGCCAGCAGCCAGGAGGGGGCGGCAACTAATGAAAAACTGTTTTTT. This codes for CASSQEGAATNEKLFF.

The genes are TRBV7-3 and TRBJ2-3; 8 bases are shared with TRBD2. The CDR3 length is 15 residues. V lost 6 bases, J lost 4 bases, and 9 bases stayed unmatched. Germline lookup yields CDR1 SGHTA and CDR2 FQGTGA. The CDR3 nucleotides are TGTGCCAGCAGGTCCTACGGGGGGGCAGCAGATACGCAGTATTTT. It is translated as CASRSYGGAADTQYF.

CDR3 in amino acids: CASSLEADTQYF. DNA for the CDR3: TGCGCCAGCAGCTTGGAGGCAGATACGCAGTATTTT. The chain is built from TRBV5-1 and TRBJ2-3; D ambiguous. Germline-derived CDR1 and CDR2 are SGHRS and YFSETQ. V was cut by 0 bases and J by 4 bases, with 3 bases left in between. This CDR3 has 12 amino acids. Drawing the rest from reference TRBV5-1 and TRBJ2-3, the complete variable domain is KAGVTQTPRYLIKTRGQQVTLSCSPISGHRSVSWYQQTPGQGLQFLFEYFSETQRNKGNFPGRFSGRQFSNSRSEMNVSTLELGDSALYLCASSLEADTQYFGPGTRLTVL.

The V and J genes are TRBV29-1 and TRBJ2-7; D ambiguous. The germline CDR1 and CDR2 sequences are SQVTM and ANQGSEA. The CDR3 has 13 residues. The V end was cut by 7 bases, the J end by 0 bases, with 13 bases between. The DNA for the CDR3 is TGCAGCGGGGCGGTAGAGAGCTCCTACGAGCAGTACTTC. Encoded protein: CSGAVESSYEQYF.

V is TRBV7-6 and J is TRBJ2-1, with D maybe TRBD2 (7 bases). V lost 5 bases, J lost 5 bases, and 13 bases lay in between. The CDR3 sequence is 14 residues long. The germline CDR1 and CDR2 sequences are SGHVS and FNYEAQ. DNA for the CDR3: TGTGCCAGCAGCCTCGCGGGGGCGAACAATGAGCAGTTCTTC. This gives the protein CASSLAGANNEQFF.

In this sample, this clone turned up a few times. The rearrangement links TRBV6-5 to TRBJ2-2; D is perhaps TRBD1 (6 bases). The V end was cut by 6 bases, the J end by 3 bases, with 11 bases between. The CDR3 loop spans 14 amino acids. Germline values: CDR1 MNHEY, CDR2 SVGAGI. In DNA, the CDR3 is TGTGCCAGCAGGACAGGATACTACACCGGGGAGCTGTTTTTT. It codes for CASRTGYYTGELFF.

This clone was observed a handful of times. The chain uses TRBV19 and TRBJ2-7, with 8 bases fitting TRBD1. J was trimmed by 7 bases and V by 6 bases; bases with no gene match: 2. The CDR3 sequence is 11 residues long. Germline V CDR1 and CDR2: LNHDA, SQIVND (reference sequence). CDR3 bases: TGTGCCAGTAGGGGACAGGTAGAGCAGTACTTC. Translated: CASRGQVEQYF. The full variable domain, completed using reference TRBV19 and TRBJ2-7, is DGGITQSPKYLFRKEGQNVTLSCEQNLNHDAMYWYRQDPGQGLRLIYYSQIVNDFQKGDIAEGYSVSREKKESFPLTVTSAQKNPTAFYLCASRGQVEQYFGPGTRLTVT.

In its sample, this clone was seen once. The V gene is TRBV5-1, the J gene TRBJ2-1; D ambiguous. Deletions cut 0 bases from V and 6 bases from J, with 13 bases between. CDR3 size: 15 residues. Germline V gene sequence: CDR1 SGHRS, CDR2 YFSETQ. CDR3 sequence (DNA): TGCGCCAGCAGCTTGGCCGGCAGTATTCCCAATGAGCAGTTCTTC. Its translation is CASSLAGSIPNEQFF.

The V gene is TRBV18, the J gene TRBJ2-3; tentative D call: TRBD1 (6 bases). V dropped 6 bases and J dropped 2 bases, with 18 bases sitting between them. Germline CDR1 reads KGHSH; CDR2 reads LQKENI. The CDR3 covers 16 residues. The CDR3 is CASSQQGIIATDTQYF. The DNA of the CDR3 is TGTGCCAGCTCTCAACAGGGTATAATCGCCACAGATACGCAGTATTTT.

The V and J genes are TRBV11-3 and TRBJ1-6; a possible D gene is TRBD1 (5 bases). V was clipped by 0 bases and J by 0 bases, with 6 bases between them. The germline V gene has CDR1 SGHNT and CDR2 YENEEA. The CDR3 is 16 residues long. The chain's CDR3 is CASSLDGGSYNSPLHF. DNA for the CDR3: TGTGCCAGCAGCTTAGATGGGGGCTCCTATAATTCACCCCTCCACTTT.

The rearrangement joins TRBV4-2 to TRBJ1-2, with a tentative D call TRBD1 (6 bases). V lost 2 bases to trimming and J lost 4 bases, with 11 bases between them. The germline CDR1 and CDR2 sequences are LGHNA and YNFKEQ. The CDR3 spans 14 residues. CDR3 amino acids: CASSQTGAFYGYTF. The CDR3 DNA reads TGTGCCAGCAGCCAAACGGGGGCCTTCTATGGCTACACCTTC.

The V call is TRBV9, the J call TRBJ2-7; 10 bases match TRBD1. V lost 3 bases and J lost 2; bases outside the gene matches: 17. Germline V gene lookup returns CDR1 SGDLS and CDR2 YYNGEE. The CDR3 is made up of 19 amino acids. The CDR3 DNA reads TGTGCCAGCAGCGCGACGTTGGGCCCCGGGACAGGGGAGGCCTACGAGCAGTACTTC. It codes for CASSATLGPGTGEAYEQYF.

This clone has a handful of counts. The gene calls are TRBV19 and TRBJ1-5; no clear D. This CDR3 region has 15 residues. From germline, CDR1 is LNHDA and CDR2 SQIVND (reference sequence). Trimming shortened V by 1 base and J by 3 bases, and 10 bases separated the two germline ends. The CDR3 protein is CASSIGGSNNQPQHF. In DNA form, the CDR3 reads TGTGCCAGTAGTATAGGAGGCTCAAACAATCAGCCCCAGCATTTT.

In its sample, this clone was seen once. The CDR3 nucleotides read TGTGCCAGCAGCCCGGACACCTCTGGAAACACCATATATTTT. The encoded protein is CASSPDTSGNTIYF. The genes are TRBV7-2 and TRBJ1-3; possibly TRBD1 for D (5 bases). V gave up 5 bases and J gave up 0 bases, with 8 bases separating them. From germline, CDR1 is SGHTA and CDR2 FQGNSA. This CDR3 is built from 14 residues.

This clone occurred a few times. The V and J genes are TRBV10-3 and TRBJ1-2; 7 nucleotides agree with TRBD1. CDR3 length: 13 residues. CDR1 is ENHRY, CDR2 SYGVKD, per germline. V trimming: 7 bases; J trimming: 8 bases; junction bases outside the gene matches: 10. The CDR3, as DNA: TGTGCCATCACTCAGACAGGGAGTCACGGCTACACCTTC. This encodes CAITQTGSHGYTF.

There are a few counts of this clone. J is TRBJ1-5 and V is TRBV7-2; 8 bases are shared with TRBD1. After removal of 0 bases from V and 9 bases from J, the junction contained 1 base not matched to a gene. This CDR3 region has 13 residues. Germline V gene data show CDR1 as SGHTA and CDR2 as FQGNSA. Here the CDR3 reads CASSLAQGGPQHF. The CDR3 nucleotides are TGTGCCAGCAGCTTAGCACAGGGGGGGCCCCAGCATTTT.

This clone was observed a single time. One junction end disagrees with the germline gene, perhaps due to a read error. The chain recombines TRBV5-1 with TRBJ2-1; 9 nucleotides align to TRBD2. Per germline, CDR1 SGHRS and CDR2 YFSETQ. The CDR3 is made up of 16 amino acids. Here the CDR3 DNA reads TGCGCCAGCAGCTTGGCTGGCGGGAGGGCCTATAATGAGCAGTTCTTC. Translating it yields CASSLAGGRAYNEQFF.

The chain carries TRBV25-1 and TRBJ1-1; 7 bases are shared with TRBD1. The CDR3 runs 13 residues. V lost 8 bases to trimming and J lost 0 bases; unmatched junction nucleotides: 3. CDR1 MGHDK and CDR2 SYGVNS come from the germline V gene. CDR3 sequence reads: CASQGQMNTEAFF. The CDR3 DNA reads as TGTGCCAGCCAGGGACAGATGAACACTGAAGCTTTCTTT.

The chain combines TRBV2 with TRBJ1-1; 9 positions match TRBD1. V lost 6 bases, J lost 1 base, and 3 bases stayed unmatched. CDR3 length equals 14 residues. Germline-derived CDR1 and CDR2 are SNHLY and FYNNEI. The CDR3 is CASREQGANTEAFF. CDR3 nucleotides: TGTGCCAGCAGGGAACAGGGGGCGAACACTGAAGCTTTCTTT.

The rearrangement links TRBV28 to TRBJ2-3; 8 nucleotides line up with TRBD2. CDR1 MDHEN and CDR2 SYDVKM come from the germline V gene. The CDR3 runs 14 residues. The V segment lost 7 bases and the J segment 0 bases; nucleotides outside the gene matches: 3. The CDR3 nucleotides read TGTGCCAGCACAGCGGGAGTAAGCACAGATACGCAGTATTTT. Its protein product is CASTAGVSTDTQYF.

The chain employs TRBV15 and TRBJ2-5, with D tentatively TRBD1 or TRBD2 (6 bases each). This CDR3 region has 15 residues. The germline V and J ends were trimmed by 3 bases and 4 bases, with 15 bases remaining between them. Germline CDR1 LNHNV, CDR2 YYDKDF (reference sequence). The CDR3 here is CATSSRRGSGETQYF. CDR3 DNA: TGTGCCACCAGCAGCAGGAGGGGGAGTGGAGAGACCCAGTACTTC.

J is TRBJ1-6 and V is TRBV5-6; 11 bases are shared with TRBD1. CDR1 is SGHDT, CDR2 YYEEEE, per germline. The trim removed 2 bases at V and 8 bases at J, leaving 12 bases unmatched. This CDR3 spans 18 amino acids. The CDR3 protein is CASSFQGTGGLMYSPLHF. The CDR3 nucleotides are TGTGCCAGCAGCTTCCAAGGGACAGGGGGATTAATGTATTCACCCCTCCACTTT.

V and J are TRBV5-1 and TRBJ2-7, with 8 bases identical to TRBD1. The CDR3 loop spans 15 amino acids. The trim removed 3 bases at V and 3 bases at J, leaving 8 bases unmatched. Germline V CDR1 and CDR2: SGHRS, YFSETQ. The CDR3 coding sequence is TGCGCCAGCAGCTGGGGTGGGACAGGAGGCTACGAGCAGTACTTC. Translation gives CASSWGGTGGYEQYF.

This chain connects TRBV7-2 to TRBJ2-7; the match to TRBD1 covers 10 bases. The CDR3 has 16 amino acids. From germline, CDR1 is SGHTA and CDR2 FQGNSA. V shed 0 bases, J shed 2 bases, and the junction held 4 bases outside the gene matches. The DNA for the CDR3 is TGTGCCAGCAGCTTAGCTCCGGGGACAGGGGCCTACGAGCAGTACTTC. Translated: CASSLAPGTGAYEQYF. The full variable domain, its missing parts supplied by reference TRBV7-2 and TRBJ2-7, is GAGVSQSPSNKVTEKGKDVELRCDPISGHTALYWYRQSLGQGLEFLIYFQGNSAPDKSGLPSDRFSAERTGGSVSTLTIQRTQQEDSAVYLCASSLAPGTGAYEQYFGPGTRLTVT.

The chain has TRBV6-9 and TRBJ1-6; TRBD1 is a possible D gene (6 bases). V was trimmed by 3 bases and J by 9 bases, leaving 15 bases between them. Looked up from germline, CDR1 is MNHGY and CDR2 is SVAAGI. The CDR3 loop spans 15 amino acids. CDR3 sequence: CASSYSTQGSSPLHF. CDR3 sequence (DNA): TGTGCCAGCAGTTACTCGACACAGGGTAGTTCACCCCTCCACTTT.

V gene TRBV19 combines with J gene TRBJ2-7; 8 bases are shared with TRBD2. CDR1 LNHDA and CDR2 SQIVND come from the germline V gene (reference sequence). The CDR3 runs 15 residues. V lost 3 bases, J lost 2 bases, and 6 bases stayed unmatched. The chain's CDR3 is CASSIGSGGTYEQYF. CDR3 sequence (DNA): TGTGCCAGTAGTATTGGGAGCGGGGGAACCTACGAGCAGTACTTC.